The T cell receptor (beta chain) described here comes from a study of T cells expressing NK-cell markers. This CDR3 spans 16 amino acids. CDR1 and CDR2 (germline): MDHEN, SYDVKM. Reprocessing the 5' RACE reads, TCRdb reports a single entry for every CDR3 protein and omits DNA. The sample holds 550,000 to 600,000 distinct CDR3 sequences. The sequence came from a man aged 18 to 29 in good health. The sequencing input was blood T cells: a sorted CD56 or NKG2C T cell subset, CD4+ or CD8+ T cells, or bulk PBMC T cells (not recorded which). This chain links TRBV28 with TRBJ1-4. The CDR3 protein is CASRAPRWTSNEKLFF.